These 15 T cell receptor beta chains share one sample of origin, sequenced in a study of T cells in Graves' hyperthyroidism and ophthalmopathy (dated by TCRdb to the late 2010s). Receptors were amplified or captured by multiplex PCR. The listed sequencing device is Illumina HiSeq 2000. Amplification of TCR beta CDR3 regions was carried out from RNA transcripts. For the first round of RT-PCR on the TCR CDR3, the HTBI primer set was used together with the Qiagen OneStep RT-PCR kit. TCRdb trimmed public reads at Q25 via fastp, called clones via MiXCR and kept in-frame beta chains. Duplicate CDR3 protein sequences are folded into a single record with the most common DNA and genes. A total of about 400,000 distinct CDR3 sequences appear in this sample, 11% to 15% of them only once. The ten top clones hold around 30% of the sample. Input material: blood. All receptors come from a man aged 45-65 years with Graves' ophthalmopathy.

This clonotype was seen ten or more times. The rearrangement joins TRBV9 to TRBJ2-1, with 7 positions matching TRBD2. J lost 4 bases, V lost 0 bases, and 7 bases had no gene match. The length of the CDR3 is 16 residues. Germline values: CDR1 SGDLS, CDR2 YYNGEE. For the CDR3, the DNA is TGTGCCAGCAGCGTAGATGGCGGGAGTGTTTACAATGAGCAGTTCTTC. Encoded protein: CASSVDGGSVYNEQFF.

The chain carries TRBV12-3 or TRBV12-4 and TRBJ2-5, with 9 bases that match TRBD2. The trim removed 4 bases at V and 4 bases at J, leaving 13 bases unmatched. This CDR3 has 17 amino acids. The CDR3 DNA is TGTGCCAGCAGTTATTCACTAGGCGGGAGGGCCGCAGAGACCCAGTACTTC. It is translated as CASSYSLGGRAAETQYF.

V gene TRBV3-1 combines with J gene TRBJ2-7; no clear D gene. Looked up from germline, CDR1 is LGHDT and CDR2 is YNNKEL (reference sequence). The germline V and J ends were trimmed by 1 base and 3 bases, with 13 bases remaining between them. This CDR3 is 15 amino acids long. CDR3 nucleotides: TGTGCCAGCAGCCAAGCTTGGGGTTCCCACTACGAGCAGTACTTC. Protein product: CASSQAWGSHYEQYF.

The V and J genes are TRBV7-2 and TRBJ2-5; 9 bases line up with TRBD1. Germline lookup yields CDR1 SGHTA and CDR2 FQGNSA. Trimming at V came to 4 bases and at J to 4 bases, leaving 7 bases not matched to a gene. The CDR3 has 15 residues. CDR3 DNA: TGTGCCAGCAGCTCGCCCCACAGGGGGCGAGAGACCCAGTACTTC. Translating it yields CASSSPHRGRETQYF.

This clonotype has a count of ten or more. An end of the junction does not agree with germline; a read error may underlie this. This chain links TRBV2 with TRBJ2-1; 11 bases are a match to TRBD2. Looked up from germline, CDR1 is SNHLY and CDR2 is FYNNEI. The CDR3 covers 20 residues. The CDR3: CASSEGGGLAVVKDYNEQFF. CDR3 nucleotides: TGTGCCAGCAGCGAAGGGGGGGGACTAGCGGTGGTGAAAGACTACAATGAGCAGTTCTTC.

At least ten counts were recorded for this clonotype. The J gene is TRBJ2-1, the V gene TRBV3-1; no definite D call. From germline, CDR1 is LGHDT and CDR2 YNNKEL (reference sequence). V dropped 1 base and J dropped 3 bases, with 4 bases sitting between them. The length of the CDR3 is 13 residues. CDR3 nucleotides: TGTGCCAGCAGCCAAGTCAGCTACAATGAGCAGTTCTTC. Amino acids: CASSQVSYNEQFF.

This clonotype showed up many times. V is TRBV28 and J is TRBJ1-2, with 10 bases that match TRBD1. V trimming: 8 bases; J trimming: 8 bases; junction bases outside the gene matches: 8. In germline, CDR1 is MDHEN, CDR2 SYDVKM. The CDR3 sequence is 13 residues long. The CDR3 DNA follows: TGTGCCAGCCGCGGACAGGGGGTCCGGGGCTACACCTTC. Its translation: CASRGQGVRGYTF.

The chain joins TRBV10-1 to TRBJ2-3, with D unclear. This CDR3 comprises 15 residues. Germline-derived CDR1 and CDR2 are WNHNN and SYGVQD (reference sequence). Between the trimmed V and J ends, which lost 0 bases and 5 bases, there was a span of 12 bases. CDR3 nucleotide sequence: TGCGCCAGCAGTGAGTCGTTAGGGTTGGAAGATACGCAGTATTTT. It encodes CASSESLGLEDTQYF.

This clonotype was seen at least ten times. The CDR3: CASSNSGQGIDEQYF. The DNA of the CDR3 is TGCGCCAGCAGCAATTCGGGACAGGGAATCGACGAGCAGTACTTC. This chain joins TRBV5-1 and TRBJ2-7; 9 nucleotides agree with TRBD1. Germline V gene sequence: CDR1 SGHRS, CDR2 YFSETQ. The length of the CDR3 is 15 residues. Trimming at V came to 4 bases and at J to 5 bases, leaving 10 bases not matched to a gene.

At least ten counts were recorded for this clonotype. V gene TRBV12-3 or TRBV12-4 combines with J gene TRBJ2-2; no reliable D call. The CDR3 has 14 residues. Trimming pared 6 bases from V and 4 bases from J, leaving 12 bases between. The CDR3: CASSLQPGTGELFF. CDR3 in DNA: TGTGCCAGCAGCCTTCAGCCCGGCACCGGGGAGCTGTTTTTT.

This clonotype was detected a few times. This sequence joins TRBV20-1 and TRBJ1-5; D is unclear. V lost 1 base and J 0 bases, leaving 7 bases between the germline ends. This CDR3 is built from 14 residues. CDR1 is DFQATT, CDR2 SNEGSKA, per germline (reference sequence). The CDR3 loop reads CSARVGASNQPQHF. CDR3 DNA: TGCAGTGCTAGAGTGGGAGCTAGCAATCAGCCCCAGCATTTT.

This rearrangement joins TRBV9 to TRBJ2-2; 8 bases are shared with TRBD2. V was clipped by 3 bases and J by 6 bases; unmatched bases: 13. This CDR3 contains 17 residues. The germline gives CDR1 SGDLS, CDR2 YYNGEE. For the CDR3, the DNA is TGTGCCAGCAGCGCCCAAGCGGGAGAGTTGTCGGCCGGGGAGCTGTTTTTT. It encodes CASSAQAGELSAGELFF.

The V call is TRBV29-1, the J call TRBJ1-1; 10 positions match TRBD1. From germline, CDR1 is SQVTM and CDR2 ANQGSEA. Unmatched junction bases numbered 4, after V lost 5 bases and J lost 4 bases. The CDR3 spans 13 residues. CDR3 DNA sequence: TGCAGCGTTTGGGACAGGGGTGCCACTGAAGCTTTCTTT. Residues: CSVWDRGATEAFF.

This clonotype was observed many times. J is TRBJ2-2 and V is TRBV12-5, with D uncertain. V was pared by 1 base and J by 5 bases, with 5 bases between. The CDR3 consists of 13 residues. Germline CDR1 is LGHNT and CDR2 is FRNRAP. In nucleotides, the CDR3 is TGTGCTAGTGGTTTGGCCCGGACCGGGGAGCTGTTTTTT. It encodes CASGLARTGELFF.

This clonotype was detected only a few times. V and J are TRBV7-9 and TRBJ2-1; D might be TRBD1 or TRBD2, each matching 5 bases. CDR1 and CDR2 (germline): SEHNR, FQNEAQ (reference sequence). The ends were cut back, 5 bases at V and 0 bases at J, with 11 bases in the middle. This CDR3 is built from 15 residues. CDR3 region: CASSKGDGSYNEQFF. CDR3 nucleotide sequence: TGTGCCAGCAGCAAAGGGGACGGCTCCTACAATGAGCAGTTCTTC.